These T cell receptor beta chains were read from a single sample in a study of regulatory and conventional T cells in RAG deficiency. The data were produced by immunoSEQ multiplex PCR, yet TCRdb's version contains in-frame clones alone and is incomplete. The profile shows about 46,000 clones, 90% of them singletons. This same sample was also taken into another study, of regulatory T cells.

Sequencing was carried out using CD4+ effector T cells sorted from blood. These receptors all come from a human donor in good health. The CDR3 runs from the conserved cysteine through the conserved F or W. The D gene is left open where the match is weak. Where a row states a size, it is once, few, many or the class of an expanded clone; other rows omit it.

clone size: NA
D gene: NA
V gene: TRBV6-5
J gene: TRBJ2-1
CDR3 DNA: TGTGCCAGCAGTCAGGGGCCCTACAATGAGCAGTTCTTC
CDR3 protein: CASSQGPYNEQFF

clone size: NA
D gene: TRBD2
V gene: TRBV4-1
J gene: TRBJ2-7
CDR3 DNA: TGCGCCAGCAGCCAAGATGCACTAGCGGGGTCCTACGAGCAGTACTTC
CDR3 protein: CASSQDALAGSYEQYF

clone size: NA
D gene: TRBD1
V gene: TRBV6-1
J gene: TRBJ1-1
CDR3 DNA: TGTGCCAGCAGAGGACAGGGGCACACTGAAGCTTTCTTT
CDR3 protein: CASRGQGHTEAFF

clone size: NA
D gene: NA
V gene: TRBV11-2
J gene: TRBJ2-1
CDR3 DNA: TGTGCCAGCAGCTTAGATCAGGGAATAGTGCAGTTCTTC
CDR3 protein: CASSLDQGIVQFF

clone size: NA
D gene: TRBD1
V gene: TRBV27
J gene: TRBJ1-1
CDR3 DNA: TGTGCCAGCAGTTCCGGGACAGCGAACACTGAAGCTTTCTTT
CDR3 protein: CASSSGTANTEAFF

clone size: NA
D gene: NA
V gene: TRBV10-2
J gene: TRBJ1-2
CDR3 DNA: TGCGCCAGCTTGGGGTTCGACTATGGCTACACCTTC
CDR3 protein: CASLGFDYGYTF

clone size: NA
D gene: NA
V gene: TRBV18
J gene: TRBJ1-2
CDR3 DNA: TGTGCCAGCTCAGCGGGTCAAGATTATGGCTACACCTTC
CDR3 protein: CASSAGQDYGYTF

clone size: NA
D gene: TRBD1
V gene: TRBV10-2
J gene: TRBJ1-1
CDR3 DNA: TGCGCCAGCAGTCGGGACAGGGGGAACACTGAAGCTTTCTTT
CDR3 protein: CASSRDRGNTEAFF

clone size: NA
D gene: NA
V gene: TRBV10-3
J gene: TRBJ1-1
CDR3 DNA: TGTGCCATCTCTCCGGGGGAAACTGAAGCTTTCTTT
CDR3 protein: CAISPGETEAFF

clone size: NA
D gene: TRBD2
V gene: TRBV19
J gene: TRBJ2-1
CDR3 DNA: TGTGCCAGTAGTCCCCGATTTAGCGGGGAGGGGGGTGAGCAGTTCTTC
CDR3 protein: CASSPRFSGEGGEQFF

clone size: NA
D gene: NA
V gene: TRBV5-1
J gene: TRBJ1-1
CDR3 DNA: TGCGCCAGCAGCGTTGTGAGTCTAAACACTGAAGCTTTCTTT
CDR3 protein: CASSVVSLNTEAFF

clone size: once
D gene: NA
V gene: TRBV7-5
J gene: TRBJ2-7
CDR3 DNA: TGTGCCAAACTTCGCCCCGGGGATGGCGAGCAGTACTTC
CDR3 protein: CAKLRPGDGEQYF

clone size: NA
D gene: TRBD2
V gene: TRBV7-3
J gene: TRBJ2-1
CDR3 DNA: TGTGCCAGCAGCAAACAGGGACTAGCGGGCTACAATGAGCAGTTCTTC
CDR3 protein: CASSKQGLAGYNEQFF

clone size: NA
D gene: NA
V gene: TRBV7-9
J gene: TRBJ2-3
CDR3 DNA: TGTGCCAGCAGCTTAGCGGGCCAGGGTGTCGCAGATACGCAGTATTTT
CDR3 protein: CASSLAGQGVADTQYF

clone size: NA
D gene: NA
V gene: TRBV19
J gene: TRBJ1-1
CDR3 DNA: TGTGCCAGTAGTAGTGCTGAAGCTTTCTTT
CDR3 protein: CASSSAEAFF

clone size: NA
D gene: NA
V gene: TRBV5-6
J gene: TRBJ2-5
CDR3 DNA: TGTGCCAGCAGCGGGGGGACGGCGACCCAGTACTTC
CDR3 protein: CASSGGTATQYF

clone size: NA
D gene: TRBD2
V gene: TRBV6-1
J gene: TRBJ2-5
CDR3 DNA: TGTGCCAGCCAGCGGGGCGGTCAAGAGACCCAGTACTTC
CDR3 protein: CASQRGGQETQYF

clone size: NA
D gene: NA
V gene: TRBV30
J gene: TRBJ1-1
CDR3 DNA: TGTGCCTGGAGTGTAAACCAGAACACTGAAGCTTTCTTT
CDR3 protein: CAWSVNQNTEAFF

clone size: NA
D gene: TRBD2
V gene: TRBV30
J gene: TRBJ2-5
CDR3 DNA: TGTGCCTGGAGTGCCGGACTAGCGGGAGAAGAGACCCAGTACTTC
CDR3 protein: CAWSAGLAGEETQYF

clone size: NA
D gene: TRBD2
V gene: TRBV9
J gene: TRBJ2-1
CDR3 DNA: TGTGCCAGCAGCGGTCCCCCGGGACTAGTTAATGAGCAGTTCTTC
CDR3 protein: CASSGPPGLVNEQFF

clone size: NA
D gene: TRBD2
V gene: TRBV19
J gene: TRBJ2-2
CDR3 DNA: TGTGCCAGTATGGGGGGGACTATCAACACCGGGGAGCTGTTTTTT
CDR3 protein: CASMGGTINTGELFF

clone size: NA
D gene: TRBD1
V gene: TRBV28
J gene: TRBJ1-5
CDR3 DNA: TGTGCCAGCAGACGACAGGGGGATCAGCCCCAGCATTTT
CDR3 protein: CASRRQGDQPQHF

clone size: NA
D gene: TRBD2
V gene: TRBV12-5
J gene: TRBJ2-7
CDR3 DNA: TGTGCTAGTGCTTCCGTAGCGGGGTTCTCCTACGAGCAGTACTTC
CDR3 protein: CASASVAGFSYEQYF

clone size: NA
D gene: TRBD2
V gene: TRBV5-1
J gene: TRBJ2-2
CDR3 DNA: TGCGCCAGCAGCTTGTTTGGCGCTAGCGGGGGGGCCGGGGAGCTGTTTTTT
CDR3 protein: CASSLFGASGGAGELFF

clone size: NA
D gene: NA
V gene: TRBV5-1
J gene: TRBJ2-7
CDR3 DNA: TGCGCCAGCAGAATCGGATCCTACGAGCAGTACTTC
CDR3 protein: CASRIGSYEQYF

clone size: NA
D gene: NA
V gene: TRBV19
J gene: TRBJ2-2
CDR3 DNA: TGTGCCAGTAGTAGAGAATCGTCCGGGGAGCTGTTTTTT
CDR3 protein: CASSRESSGELFF

clone size: NA
D gene: NA
V gene: TRBV18
J gene: TRBJ1-2
CDR3 DNA: TGTGCCAGCTCACCACGATTTGGGGATGGCTACACCTTC
CDR3 protein: CASSPRFGDGYTF

clone size: NA
D gene: NA
V gene: TRBV7-9
J gene: TRBJ1-1
CDR3 DNA: TGTGCCACCCTTTTTTCGGGGAACACTGAAGCTTTCTTT
CDR3 protein: CATLFSGNTEAFF

clone size: NA
D gene: NA
V gene: TRBV28
J gene: TRBJ2-7
CDR3 DNA: TGTGCCAGCAGTTACCCAATCGTGTCCCCTAGCGAAGTTTCGTCCTACGAGCAGTACTTC
CDR3 protein: CASSYPIVSPSEVSSYEQYF

clone size: NA
D gene: NA
V gene: TRBV4-2
J gene: TRBJ2-5
CDR3 DNA: TGTGCCAGCAGCCCAACCGCGCAGGCCTCACCCGAAGAGACCCAGTACTTC
CDR3 protein: CASSPTAQASPEETQYF

clone size: NA
D gene: NA
V gene: TRBV5-4
J gene: TRBJ1-3
CDR3 DNA: TGTGCCAGCAGCTTGGGTCTGACGGACACCATATATTTT
CDR3 protein: CASSLGLTDTIYF

clone size: NA
D gene: TRBD1
V gene: TRBV18
J gene: TRBJ1-2
CDR3 DNA: TGTGCCAGCTCACCAGGGGGACAGGGTGGCTACACCTTC
CDR3 protein: CASSPGGQGGYTF

clone size: few
D gene: NA
V gene: TRBV5-1
J gene: TRBJ1-2
CDR3 DNA: TGCGCCAGCAGCTTGGACCGGGGGGCAGCTAACTATGGCTACACCTTC
CDR3 protein: CASSLDRGAANYGYTF

clone size: NA
D gene: TRBD1
V gene: TRBV19
J gene: TRBJ2-5
CDR3 DNA: TGTGCCAGTAGTATACAGGGGGCACGGGAGACCCAGTACTTC
CDR3 protein: CASSIQGARETQYF

clone size: NA
D gene: NA
V gene: TRBV18
J gene: TRBJ1-1
CDR3 DNA: TGTGCCAGCTCACATAGGGGGGTCACTGAAGCTTTCTTT
CDR3 protein: CASSHRGVTEAFF

clone size: NA
D gene: NA
V gene: TRBV6-1
J gene: TRBJ2-7
CDR3 DNA: TGTGCCAGCAGCCTCAGGGACGGATCCTACGAGCAGTACTTC
CDR3 protein: CASSLRDGSYEQYF

clone size: NA
D gene: NA
V gene: TRBV5-1
J gene: TRBJ1-2
CDR3 DNA: TGCGCCAGCAGCTTGGATCTGGGGACTAACTATGGCTACACCTTC
CDR3 protein: CASSLDLGTNYGYTF

clone size: NA
D gene: TRBD2
V gene: TRBV5-5
J gene: TRBJ2-7
CDR3 DNA: TGTGCCAGCAGCTTGGGATCTTTAGCGGGGGGATTCTACGAGCAGTACTTC
CDR3 protein: CASSLGSLAGGFYEQYF

clone size: NA
D gene: NA
V gene: TRBV28
J gene: TRBJ1-1
CDR3 DNA: TGTGCCAGCATAGGAGGTTTCACTGAAGCTTTCTTT
CDR3 protein: CASIGGFTEAFF

clone size: NA
D gene: TRBD2
V gene: TRBV27
J gene: TRBJ2-5
CDR3 DNA: TGTGCCAGTAGAGGGACTATAGGGCAAGAGACCCAGTACTTC
CDR3 protein: CASRGTIGQETQYF

clone size: NA
D gene: TRBD1
V gene: TRBV5-8
J gene: TRBJ1-4
CDR3 DNA: TGTGCCAGCAGCTTGGGCAGGGGGATTGCAACTAATGAAAAACTGTTTTTT
CDR3 protein: CASSLGRGIATNEKLFF

clone size: NA
D gene: TRBD1
V gene: TRBV7-2
J gene: TRBJ1-3
CDR3 DNA: TGTGCCAGCAGCTTAGGTGTTACCGGGACAGGGTCTGGAAACACCATATATTTT
CDR3 protein: CASSLGVTGTGSGNTIYF

clone size: NA
D gene: NA
V gene: TRBV4-2
J gene: TRBJ2-1
CDR3 DNA: TGTGCCAGCAGCCAAGGGTATTCGGGAAATGAGCAGTTCTTC
CDR3 protein: CASSQGYSGNEQFF

clone size: NA
D gene: TRBD2
V gene: TRBV7-9
J gene: TRBJ2-7
CDR3 DNA: TGTGCCAGCAGCTTGTTGGGACTAGCGGGGGAGCTGCAGTACTTC
CDR3 protein: CASSLLGLAGELQYF

clone size: NA
D gene: TRBD1
V gene: TRBV30
J gene: TRBJ1-3
CDR3 DNA: TGTGCCTGGAGTCGACAGGGAGGGGCTGGAAACACCATATATTTT
CDR3 protein: CAWSRQGGAGNTIYF

clone size: NA
D gene: NA
V gene: TRBV15
J gene: TRBJ1-5
CDR3 DNA: TGTGCCACCAGCAGCCTAAGGGCGGATCAGCCCCAGCATTTT
CDR3 protein: CATSSLRADQPQHF

clone size: NA
D gene: NA
V gene: TRBV6-6
J gene: TRBJ1-1
CDR3 DNA: TGTGCCAGCAGTTACAAGGGGAACACTGAAGCTTTCTTT
CDR3 protein: CASSYKGNTEAFF

clone size: NA
D gene: NA
V gene: TRBV25-1
J gene: TRBJ2-2
CDR3 DNA: TGTGCCAGCAATCAGTGGGGGAACACCGGGGAGCTGTTTTTT
CDR3 protein: CASNQWGNTGELFF

clone size: once
D gene: NA
V gene: TRBV5-8
J gene: TRBJ1-2
CDR3 DNA: TGTGCCAGCAGCTCCTATGGTAGGGTTGGCTACACCTTC
CDR3 protein: CASSSYGRVGYTF

clone size: NA
D gene: TRBD1
V gene: TRBV5-1
J gene: TRBJ2-6
CDR3 DNA: TGCGCCAGCACCACAGGGGGCACTTCAGCCTCTGGGGCCAACGTCCTGACTTTC
CDR3 protein: CASTTGGTSASGANVLTF

clone size: NA
D gene: NA
V gene: TRBV28
J gene: TRBJ2-7
CDR3 DNA: TGTGCCAGCGGGTCTACGGGGGTAAAGTTTTACGAGCAGTACTTC
CDR3 protein: CASGSTGVKFYEQYF

clone size: NA
D gene: TRBD2
V gene: TRBV7-2
J gene: TRBJ2-1
CDR3 DNA: TGTGCCAGCAGCTTAACTAGCGGGAGACTTTACAATGAGCAGTTCTTC
CDR3 protein: CASSLTSGRLYNEQFF

clone size: NA
D gene: TRBD1
V gene: TRBV9
J gene: TRBJ2-1
CDR3 DNA: TGTGCCAGCAGCGCCGGACAGGGACTCTACAATGAGCAGTTCTTC
CDR3 protein: CASSAGQGLYNEQFF

clone size: NA
D gene: TRBD2
V gene: TRBV7-9
J gene: TRBJ2-3
CDR3 DNA: TGTGCCAGCATCAATATCGGCGGGGGGCGGATGGGCACAGATACGCAGTATTTT
CDR3 protein: CASINIGGGRMGTDTQYF

clone size: once
D gene: NA
V gene: TRBV2
J gene: TRBJ1-2
CDR3 DNA: TGTGCCAGCAGTGAAATGGTGAGGAGTGGCTACACCTTC
CDR3 protein: CASSEMVRSGYTF

clone size: NA
D gene: TRBD1
V gene: TRBV6-5
J gene: TRBJ1-2
CDR3 DNA: TGTGCCAGCAGTCCTGGGGACAGCCTTAACTATGGCTACACCTTC
CDR3 protein: CASSPGDSLNYGYTF

clone size: NA
D gene: NA
V gene: TRBV28
J gene: TRBJ1-5
CDR3 DNA: TGTGCCAGCAGTTTGGTAGGGGGGCGCGGGAGTTATCAGCCCCAGCATTTT
CDR3 protein: CASSLVGGRGSYQPQHF